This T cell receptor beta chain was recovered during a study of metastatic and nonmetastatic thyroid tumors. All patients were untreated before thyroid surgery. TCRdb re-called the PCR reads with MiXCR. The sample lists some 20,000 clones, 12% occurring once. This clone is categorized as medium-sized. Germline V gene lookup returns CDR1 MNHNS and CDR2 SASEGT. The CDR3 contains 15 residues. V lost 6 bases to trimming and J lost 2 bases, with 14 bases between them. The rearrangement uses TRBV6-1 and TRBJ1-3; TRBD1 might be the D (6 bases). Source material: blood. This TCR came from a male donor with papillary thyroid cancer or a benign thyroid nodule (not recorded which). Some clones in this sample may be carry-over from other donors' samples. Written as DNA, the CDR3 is TGTGCCAGCAGGACAAAAGGGGGTACTGGAAACACCATATATTTT. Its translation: CASRTKGGTGNTIYF.